Listed here are 26 T cell receptor beta chains from one sample, sequenced in a study of OX40 agonist ivuxolimab in advanced cancers. Clones were read by immunoSEQ multiplex PCR, and TCRdb kept only the in-frame ones, dropping some. This sample carries 50,000 or so clones, roughly 89% of them seen once, and the ten largest clones take around a third. Here the sequenced sample was CD4+ or CD8+ T cells sorted from blood, taken in a trial of the OX40 agonist ivuxolimab. The receptors derive from an adult with an advanced solid tumor such as melanoma, head and neck, liver or kidney cancer.

The chain uses TRBV5-1 and TRBJ2-5; a possible D gene is TRBD2 (6 bases). The CDR3 extends over 16 amino acids. Trimming left V 4 bases short and J 1 base short, with 17 bases between. Germline V gives CDR1 SGHRS, CDR2 YFSETQ. CDR3 in amino acids: CASSPGDGGIQETQYF. The CDR3 region has the DNA TGCGCCAGCAGCCCGGGCGACGGGGGAATCCAAGAGACCCAGTACTTC.

V gene TRBV25-1 combines with J gene TRBJ2-7, with D perhaps matching TRBD2 (5 bases). The CDR3 consists of 17 residues. The germline CDR1 and CDR2 sequences are MGHDK and SYGVNS. V lost 7 bases and J lost 6, with 28 bases in between. CDR3 amino acids: CASTVEKSGDGVSEQYF. The DNA of the CDR3 is TGTGCCAGCACCGTCGAAAAAAGCGGAGACGGAGTTTCCGAGCAGTACTTC.

This sequence joins TRBV28 and TRBJ2-6; tentatively, D is TRBD2 (6 bases). Trimming took 6 bases from V and 2 from J, leaving 14 bases between them. Germline CDR1 is MDHEN and CDR2 is SYDVKM. The CDR3 contains 16 residues. In DNA form, the CDR3 reads TGTGCCAGCAGGTCCCCCCTAGCGCCTGGGGCCAACGTCCTGACTTTC. This translates into CASRSPLAPGANVLTF.

This chain connects TRBV7-9 to TRBJ2-1; 11 bases align to TRBD2. V dropped 5 bases and J dropped 4; count of bases not matched to a gene: 7. This CDR3 spans 16 amino acids. Germline CDR1 SEHNR, CDR2 FQNEAQ (reference sequence). CDR3 sequence: CASSLMASGGYNEQFF. As DNA, the CDR3 is TGTGCCAGCAGCCTGATGGCTAGCGGGGGGTACAATGAGCAGTTCTTC.

The chain combines TRBV5-6 with TRBJ1-5; possible D gene TRBD1, 5 bases. This CDR3 spans 15 amino acids. Per the germline V gene, CDR1 is SGHDT and CDR2 is YYEEEE. Trimming removed 4 bases at V and 5 bases at J, with 16 bases between. The CDR3 DNA follows: TGTGCCAGCAGCCCGGGGCAGGCCGGGGATCAGCCCCAGCATTTT. Amino acid sequence: CASSPGQAGDQPQHF.

V usage is TRBV19 and J usage is TRBJ2-7, with 8 nucleotides matching TRBD1. V shed 5 bases, J shed 3 bases, and the junction held 3 bases outside the gene matches. Germline loops: CDR1 LNHDA, CDR2 SQIVND (reference sequence). The CDR3 contains 13 residues. This CDR3 reads CASSSGGSYEQYF. DNA of the CDR3: TGTGCCAGTAGTTCAGGGGGCAGCTACGAGCAGTACTTC.

V gene TRBV19 combines with J gene TRBJ2-7; the match to TRBD1 covers 8 bases. V was pared by 5 bases and J by 2 bases, with 8 bases of the junction left unmatched. The CDR3 is made up of 15 amino acids. In germline, CDR1 is LNHDA, CDR2 SQIVND (reference sequence). The CDR3 spells CASSPRTGSTYEQYF. The CDR3 coding sequence is TGTGCCAGTAGTCCTCGGACAGGGTCCACCTACGAGCAGTACTTC. Full variable domain (rest looked up from reference TRBV19 and TRBJ2-7): DGGITQSPKYLFRKEGQNVTLSCEQNLNHDAMYWYRQDPGQGLRLIYYSQIVNDFQKGDIAEGYSVSREKKESFPLTVTSAQKNPTAFYLCASSPRTGSTYEQYFGPGTRLTVT.

The chain employs TRBV6-5 and TRBJ2-1; tentative D call: TRBD2 (6 bases). Per germline, CDR1 MNHEY and CDR2 SVGAGI. Between the trimmed V and J ends, which lost 6 bases and 8 bases, there was a span of 20 bases. The CDR3 covers 15 residues. CDR3 coding DNA: TGTGCCAGCAGACCCCGAGCCCATAGGGAGGATGAGCAGTTCTTC. Translated: CASRPRAHREDEQFF.

This rearrangement joins TRBV7-2 to TRBJ2-2; D is possibly TRBD1 or TRBD2 (6 bases each). The CDR3 runs 16 residues. The V gene lost 5 bases and the J gene lost 2 bases, with 15 bases spanning the gap. The germline CDR1 and CDR2 sequences are SGHTA and FQGNSA. CDR3 DNA: TGTGCCAGCAGCCAAGGGGGACTTCCTAACACCGGGGAGCTGTTTTTT. Its translation is CASSQGGLPNTGELFF.

The V call is TRBV9, the J call TRBJ2-1, with D possibly TRBD2 on 6 matching bases. V was shortened by 2 bases and J by 2 bases, with 14 bases between the two germline ends. The CDR3 extends over 16 amino acids. Germline CDR1 is SGDLS and CDR2 is YYNGEE. CDR3 DNA: TGTGCCAGCAGCGTCACGTTAGCGGATGCCTACAATGAGCAGTTCTTC. Encoded protein: CASSVTLADAYNEQFF.

This rearrangement joins TRBV19 to TRBJ2-1; 7 nucleotides align to TRBD2. CDR1 is LNHDA, CDR2 SQIVND, per germline (reference sequence). After removal of 2 bases from V and 0 bases from J, the junction contained 4 bases not matched to a gene. This CDR3 contains 16 residues. The CDR3 reads CASSILSGPSYNEQFF. The CDR3 DNA is TGTGCCAGTAGTATACTTAGCGGGCCCTCCTACAATGAGCAGTTCTTC. Full variable domain (rest looked up from reference TRBV19 and TRBJ2-1): DGGITQSPKYLFRKEGQNVTLSCEQNLNHDAMYWYRQDPGQGLRLIYYSQIVNDFQKGDIAEGYSVSREKKESFPLTVTSAQKNPTAFYLCASSILSGPSYNEQFFGPGTRLTVL.

The V call is TRBV5-4, the J call TRBJ2-1, with D possibly being TRBD1 or TRBD2 (5 bases each). Between the trimmed V and J ends, which lost 4 bases and 8 bases, there was a span of 16 bases. The CDR3 sequence is 14 residues long. Germline CDR1 SGHNT, CDR2 YYREEE (reference sequence). The CDR3 reads CASSEGPLADEQFF. CDR3 DNA: TGTGCCAGCAGCGAGGGACCTCTTGCCGATGAGCAGTTCTTC.

This chain uses TRBV10-2 with TRBJ2-3; no clear D gene. The CDR3 is 15 residues long. V was trimmed by 7 bases and J by 0 bases, leaving 14 bases between them. Germline V lookup: CDR1 WSHSY, CDR2 SAAADI. CDR3 amino acids: CASTTVGGSTDTQYF. The CDR3 DNA is TGCGCCAGCACGACCGTTGGCGGTAGCACAGATACGCAGTATTTT.

This chain uses TRBV27 with TRBJ2-3; 7 bases match TRBD1. This CDR3 region has 17 residues. From germline, CDR1 is MNHEY and CDR2 SMNVEV (reference sequence). Trimming took 4 bases from V and 4 from J; bases not matched to a gene: 14. The CDR3 protein is CASSSGELQGFADTQYF. CDR3 sequence (DNA): TGTGCCAGCAGTTCCGGCGAGTTACAGGGGTTCGCAGATACGCAGTATTTT.

Here the CDR3 reads CASSLGSYQPQHF. The DNA of the CDR3 is TGTGCCAGCAGCTTAGGCAGCTATCAGCCCCAGCATTTT. V usage is TRBV7-6 and J usage is TRBJ1-5; no definite D call. The CDR3 contains 13 residues. Germline assignment: CDR1 SGHVS and CDR2 FNYEAQ. Trimming took off 1 base at V and 5 bases at J, with 6 bases between the two ends.

The chain couples TRBV13 to TRBJ2-1; the D gene is possibly TRBD2 (5 bases). The CDR3 has 14 residues. Between the trimmed V and J ends, which lost 5 bases and 7 bases, there was a span of 15 bases. Germline V gives CDR1 PRHDT, CDR2 FYEKMQ (reference sequence). The CDR3 protein is CASSVSVVGNEQFF. CDR3 DNA: TGTGCCAGCAGCGTTAGCGTCGTCGGTAATGAGCAGTTCTTC.

J is TRBJ2-7 and V is TRBV5-1; possible D gene TRBD2, 6 bases. Per the germline V gene, CDR1 is SGHRS and CDR2 is YFSETQ. Trimming stripped 3 bases from V and 1 base from J, with 11 bases between. The CDR3 extends over 14 amino acids. The CDR3 bases are TGCGCCAGCAGCTGGGACTCCAATTCCTACGAGCAGTACTTC. Its protein product is CASSWDSNSYEQYF.

This clone came up once. This chain joins TRBV7-9 and TRBJ1-2, with D perhaps matching TRBD1 (6 bases). The germline V gene has CDR1 SEHNR and CDR2 FQNEAQ (reference sequence). This CDR3 contains 16 residues. Trimming took off 4 bases at V and 4 bases at J, with 19 bases between the two ends. CDR3 nucleotide sequence: TGTGCCAGCAGCTCAGCGTTTCGGGGGGCTAGCTATGGCTACACCTTC. Protein sequence: CASSSAFRGASYGYTF.

V is TRBV4-1 and J is TRBJ1-5; 7 nucleotides match TRBD1. CDR1 and CDR2 (germline): MGHRA, YSYEKL. This CDR3 region has 15 residues. V shed 3 bases, J shed 0 bases, and the junction held 2 bases outside the gene matches. The CDR3 nucleotides are TGCGCCAGCAGCCACGGACAGGATAGCAATCAGCCCCAGCATTTT. This gives the protein CASSHGQDSNQPQHF.

The chain has TRBV11-2 and TRBJ2-7; no clear D. The CDR3 loop spans 14 amino acids. Germline-derived CDR1 and CDR2 are SGHAT and FQNNGV. V gave up 1 base and J gave up 2 bases, with 9 bases separating them. The DNA of the CDR3 is TGTGCCAGCAGCTTAGTTGCTTCCGCCTACGAGCAGTACTTC. The encoded protein is CASSLVASAYEQYF.

This sequence joins TRBV27 and TRBJ2-7; tentatively, D is TRBD1 or TRBD2 (5 bases each). V shed 5 bases and J shed 9 bases, with 14 bases lying between them. CDR3 length: 12 amino acids. Germline assignment: CDR1 MNHEY and CDR2 SMNVEV (reference sequence). This CDR3 reads CASSPRGVGQYF. The CDR3 coding sequence is TGTGCCAGCAGTCCTCGAGGGGTAGGGCAGTACTTC.

This clone was seen only once. V and J are TRBV6-5 and TRBJ1-3; D call uncertain. V shed 0 bases and J shed 4 bases, with 13 bases lying between them. There are 16 residues in the CDR3. Germline lookup yields CDR1 MNHEY and CDR2 SVGAGI. CDR3 nucleotides: TGTGCCAGCAGTTACTCGAGTGAGGGCGTGGGAAACACCATATATTTT. Protein: CASSYSSEGVGNTIYF.

This clone was recorded only once. This rearrangement joins TRBV29-1 to TRBJ2-2, with unresolved D. V was clipped by 4 bases and J by 0 bases, with 9 bases between them. The CDR3 sequence is 14 residues long. Germline V gene data show CDR1 as SQVTM and CDR2 as ANQGSEA. The CDR3 coding sequence is TGCAGCGTTGTGGTTCGGGCGAACACCGGGGAGCTGTTTTTT. This sequence encodes CSVVVRANTGELFF.

This chain's CDR3 is CASSLGTAYEQYF. The CDR3 nucleotides read TGTGCCAGCAGTTTGGGGACAGCCTACGAGCAGTACTTC. The chain employs TRBV11-2 and TRBJ2-7, with 7 bases matching TRBD1. CDR3 length: 13 residues. Germline V gene sequence: CDR1 SGHAT, CDR2 FQNNGV. Trimming took 6 bases from V and 2 from J; bases not matched to a gene: 4. Combining the CDR3 with reference TRBV11-2 and TRBJ2-7 gives the whole variable domain EAGVAQSPRYKIIEKRQSVAFWCNPISGHATLYWYQQILGQGPKLLIQFQNNGVVDDSQLPKDRFSAERLKGVDSTLKIQPAKLEDSAVYLCASSLGTAYEQYFGPGTRLTVT.

The chain uses TRBV29-1 and TRBJ2-7, with 10 bases lining up with TRBD1. After removal of 7 bases from V and 5 bases from J, the junction contained 8 bases not matched to a gene. This CDR3 comprises 13 residues. CDR1 SQVTM and CDR2 ANQGSEA come from the germline V gene. The DNA of the CDR3 is TGCAGCGGCCGGGACAGGGGATTTCACGAGCAGTACTTC. It codes for CSGRDRGFHEQYF.

The chain uses TRBV21-1 and TRBJ2-3; the table's D call, TRBD2, was not checked against the DNA. TRBV21-1 has pseudogene status. There are 13 residues in the CDR3. The CDR3 spells CASSKVYPDTQYF. The CDR3 bases are TGTGCCAGCAGCAAAGTTTATCCAGATACGCAGTATTTT.